This TCR beta chain was retrieved from a study of spatial heterogeneity in lung cancer. Study-level information: Matched bulk RNA-seq yielded a T cell module score, and TCR transcript counts in tumor regions correlated strongly with that score.

Time point given: sample taken at primary tumor resection. Unsorted whole RNA samples from tumor, nontumor lung or frozen PBMC were sequenced. This clonotype is labeled medium-sized. Its target is unknown. General study points: Tumor mutation count correlated with how many alpha and beta TCRs expanded intratumorally.

The CDR3 loop spans 17 amino acids. With 6 bases clipped from V and 1 base from J, the junction kept 12 bases outside the gene matches. Germline CDR1 is SNHLY and CDR2 is FYNNEI. Individually, TCR cDNA molecules were each labelled with a unique molecular identifier. TCRdb re-derived calls from the 5' RACE reads in MiXCR, one entry per CDR3 protein. In the table there are 17,000 or so distinct CDR3 sequences, approximately 6.5% of which are singletons. Sequences were derived from lung tumor tissue, sampled at surgery. The genes are TRBV2 and TRBJ2-5, with 9 positions matching TRBD2. The sequence derives from a female donor with early-stage non-small cell lung cancer. The CDR3 DNA is TGTGCCAGCAGGGGGGCCGGCACTAGCGGGTCCCAAGAGACCCAGTACTTC. Translation gives CASRGAGTSGSQETQYF.